Sequencing of this T cell receptor (beta chain) was carried out in a study of cytomegalovirus exposure and HLA in healthy donors. General observations from the study: As a later analysis showed, a missense DCLRE1C variant was linked to trimming of TCR beta V- and J-genes.

The PCR ran on 60 Vbeta and 13 Jbeta primers. Profiling relied on immunoSEQ multiplex PCR, and the TCRdb table lists in-frame clones only, not all of them. This sample's table has around 65,000 clones. On this clone: The antigen is not known.

Input material: PBMCs. The TCR comes from a boy aged 5-17 years in good health and CMV-seronegative.

CDR3 bases: TGTGCAAGTCGCTTAGGACCAGGGGTGTTTGGCACTGAAGCTTTCTTT. Encoded protein: CASRLGPGVFGTEAFF. The genes are TRBV12-2 and TRBJ1-1; TRBD1, as called in the table, went unchecked against the DNA. TRBV12-2 is deemed a pseudogene. This CDR3 region has 16 residues.